This TCR beta chain was identified during a study of blood T cell repertoires in COVID-19. Trimming pared 4 bases from V and 1 base from J, leaving 13 bases between. Germline V CDR1 and CDR2: SGHNT, YENEEA. The CDR3 covers 16 residues. Using immunoSEQ multiplex PCR, the repertoire was profiled, and TCRdb retains in-frame clones only, with some absent. The sample gives about 74,000 clones, around 87% of which show up once; 29% is in the top ten. The genes are TRBV11-3 and TRBJ2-2, with TRBD1 as a possible D gene (6 bases). This TCR was sampled from a woman older than 75 with active or convalescent COVID-19. Sequencing input: peripheral blood. The CDR3 bases are TGTGCCAGCAGCTCGCCTACAGGGCTGAACACCGGGGAGCTGTTTTTT. Protein sequence: CASSSPTGLNTGELFF.